This T cell receptor beta chain stems from a study of cytomegalovirus exposure and HLA in healthy donors (dated 2017 in TCRdb). About the full investigation: According to a later analysis, one platform produced both the 110 or so validation repertoires and the 666 repertoires of the first cohort. The study aimed to test whether signatures of past pathogen exposure could be identified by cataloging public T cell receptors. Along with the roughly 710-subject first cohort, a separate validation cohort of over 90 different subjects was used. The study combined high-throughput TCR immunosequencing, statistical association of individual TCRs with disease status, and machine learning to predict cytomegalovirus infection status.

For CDR1 and CDR2, the germline V gene lists KGHSH and LQKENI. V is shortened by 1 base, J by 8 bases, and the region joining them spans 17 bases. Inclusive of the bounding cysteine and phenylalanine, the CDR3 is 16 residues long. The DNA shown is the 48-base CDR3, in frame from base 1. Separate from the roughly 650-subject first cohort, the validation cohort of 95 to 150 subjects was the group to which the donors belonged. The library was prepared using the immunoSEQ multiplex PCR assay. In the paper's pipeline: A statistical classification framework was built for diagnosing cytomegalovirus status from the catalog of TCR beta chain sequences. In its TCRdb copy, this immuneACCESS table keeps in-frame sequences only and misses some clones. Where compared with another copy, unresolved V genes explain less than half of these, and the others have no known cause. The D gene and trimming were derived from the DNA, and the V and J assignments and clone size from that table. Here the sample has hundreds of thousands of clones; around 87% occur a single time. The ten largest account for approximately 2% of the sample.

This clone was seen a few times. Its target antigen remains unknown. No quality values exist for individual bases; no much larger clone is one base distant. The full study reports these points: In vitro tests confirmed that a few of the cytomegalovirus-associated TCR beta chains recognize cytomegalovirus antigens. The validation cohort had no HLA typing available for a later analysis, so co-occurrence within that cohort was assessed over all 120 or so repertoires. The authors suggested that the approach could potentially be generalized to other disease states and immunological phenotypes. Of the cluster scores, around 95% were above 0 in a later analysis, which found that TCRs clustered in the first cohort also tended to co-occur in the approximately 120 validation repertoires. Cytomegalovirus status was reported to be diagnosed by the classifier with high specificity and sensitivity in both the original and validation cohorts. Most TCR sequences were seen in very few donors, while some public TCRs were found in many individuals. A total of about 180 TCR beta chains were listed by the study as associated with cytomegalovirus.

The sequenced material came from PBMCs. The V gene is TRBV18 and the J gene is TRBJ1-4; the D gene cannot be named for sure. The receptor was isolated from a woman between 18 and 29 years old in good health and CMV-seropositive. The CDR3 sequence is CASSPLPEDLREKLFF. The sequenced DNA is TGTGCCAGCTCACCACTCCCAGAGGATCTAAGGGAAAAACTGTTTTTT. Joined to the reference TRBV18 and TRBJ1-4 proteins, this CDR3 gives the full variable domain: NAGVMQNPRHLVRRRGQEARLRCSPMKGHSHVYWYRQLPEEGLKFMVYLQKENIIDESGMPKERFSAEFPKEGPSILRIQQVVRGDSAAYFCASSPLPEDLREKLFFGSGTQLSVL.